This T cell receptor (beta chain) was recovered during a study of blood T cells in healthy people across ages. Alongside a J-beta primer mix, a sample-barcoded 5' primer served in a second PCR lasting 7 to 11 cycles. TCRdb re-called the 5' RACE reads with MiXCR, one entry per CDR3 protein. The profile shows hundreds of thousands of distinct CDR3 sequences, 49% of them singletons. This CDR3 region has 15 residues. V shed 3 bases and J shed 2 bases, with 13 bases lying between them. Germline V CDR1 and CDR2: LNHNV, YYDKDF (reference sequence). The chain is built from TRBV15 and TRBJ1-2; D gene ambiguous. The clonotype originates from an older woman in good health. The sample consisted of blood. CDR3 nucleotide sequence: TGTGCCACCAGCAGTTCCCAAGAGGGAAACTATGGCTACACCTTC. Amino acid sequence: CATSSSQEGNYGYTF.